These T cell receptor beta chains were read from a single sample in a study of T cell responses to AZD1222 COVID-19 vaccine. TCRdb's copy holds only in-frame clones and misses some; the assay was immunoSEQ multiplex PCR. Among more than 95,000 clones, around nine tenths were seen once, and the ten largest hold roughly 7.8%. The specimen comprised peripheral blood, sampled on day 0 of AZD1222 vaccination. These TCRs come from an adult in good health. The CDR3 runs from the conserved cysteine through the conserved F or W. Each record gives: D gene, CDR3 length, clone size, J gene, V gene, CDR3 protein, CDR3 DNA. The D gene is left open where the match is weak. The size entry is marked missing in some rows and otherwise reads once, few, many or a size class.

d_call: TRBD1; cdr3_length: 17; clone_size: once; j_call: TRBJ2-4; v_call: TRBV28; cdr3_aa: CASSLSGQLTIKNIQYF; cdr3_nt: TGTGCCAGCAGTTTATCGGGACAGCTAACTATCAAAAACATTCAGTACTTC
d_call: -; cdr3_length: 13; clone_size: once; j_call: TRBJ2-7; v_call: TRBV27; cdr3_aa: CASSLWDGYEQYF; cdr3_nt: TGTGCCAGCAGTCTTTGGGACGGCTACGAGCAGTACTTC
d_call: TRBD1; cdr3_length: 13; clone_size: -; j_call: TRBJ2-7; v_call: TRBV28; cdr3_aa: CASSWTGRYEQYF; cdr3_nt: TGTGCCAGCAGTTGGACAGGGCGCTACGAGCAGTACTTC
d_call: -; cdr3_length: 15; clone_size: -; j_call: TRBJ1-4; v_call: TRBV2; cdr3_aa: CASSLRLATNEKLFF; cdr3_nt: TGTGCCAGCAGTCTCCGACTGGCAACTAATGAAAAACTGTTTTTT
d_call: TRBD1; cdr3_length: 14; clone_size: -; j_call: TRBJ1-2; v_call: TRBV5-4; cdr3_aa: CASSLATGGVGYTF; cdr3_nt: TGTGCCAGCAGCTTGGCTACAGGGGGCGTTGGCTACACCTTC
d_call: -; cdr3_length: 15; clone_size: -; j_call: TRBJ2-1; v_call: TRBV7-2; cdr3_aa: CASSLDTASYNEQFF; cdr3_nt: TGTGCCAGCAGCTTAGACACGGCTTCCTACAATGAGCAGTTCTTC
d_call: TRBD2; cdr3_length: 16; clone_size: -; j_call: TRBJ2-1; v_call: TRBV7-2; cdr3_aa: CASSFTSGSRVNEQFF; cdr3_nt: TGTGCCAGCAGCTTTACGAGCGGGAGTAGGGTCAATGAGCAGTTCTTC
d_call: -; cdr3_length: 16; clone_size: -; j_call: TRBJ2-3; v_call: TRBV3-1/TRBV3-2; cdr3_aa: CASSRVTGASTDTQYF; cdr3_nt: TGTGCCAGCAGCCGGGTGACAGGCGCTAGCACAGATACGCAGTATTTT
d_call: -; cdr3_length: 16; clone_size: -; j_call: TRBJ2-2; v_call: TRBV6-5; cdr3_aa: CASSSRVSPNTGELFF; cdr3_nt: TGTGCCAGCAGTTCCAGGGTGTCCCCGAACACCGGGGAGCTGTTTTTT
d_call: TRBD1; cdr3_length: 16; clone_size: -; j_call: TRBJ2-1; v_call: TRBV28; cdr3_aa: CASSSGTASSYNEQFF; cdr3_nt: TGTGCCAGCAGTTCTGGGACAGCCAGCTCCTACAATGAGCAGTTCTTC